A single sample is the source of the 2 T cell receptor beta chains below, sequenced in a study of response to subunit inactivated influenza vaccine. TCRdb called the RT-PCR reads again in MiXCR, with one record for every CDR3 protein. The sample has 450,000 to 600,000 distinct CDR3 sequences, 16% seen once; the top ten hold approximately 3%. Sample: CD4+ T cells sorted from PBMCs, taken around 25 months after vaccination. Every receptor here comes from a man aged 50-75 years who received an inactivated influenza vaccine.

This clonotype showed up just a few times. The chain combines TRBV15 with TRBJ1-6; the D gene is possibly TRBD1 (5 bases). CDR1 is LNHNV and CDR2 is YYDKDF in the germline V gene (reference sequence). The CDR3 has 14 amino acids. V lost 3 bases to trimming and J lost 7 bases, with 10 bases between them. Written as DNA, the CDR3 is TGTGCCACCAGCAGCGGGACCGGGAATTCACCCCTCCACTTT. As protein: CATSSGTGNSPLHF.

This clonotype was seen a few times. J is TRBJ2-3 and V is TRBV28; 9 nucleotides agree with TRBD2. There are 16 residues in the CDR3. J was trimmed by 1 base and V by 7 bases; bases with no gene match: 9. Germline V gene sequence: CDR1 MDHEN, CDR2 SYDVKM. The CDR3 loop reads CASIPAGGPRTDTQYF. In DNA, the CDR3 is TGTGCCAGCATCCCAGCGGGAGGCCCCCGCACAGATACGCAGTATTTT.